This TCR beta chain was captured in a study of T cells in Graves' hyperthyroidism and ophthalmopathy. CDR3 length: 16 amino acids. The trim removed 1 base at V and 0 bases at J, leaving 2 bases unmatched. Germline V gene sequence: CDR1 SNHLY, CDR2 FYNNEI. Study-level findings and limits: From stable hyperthyroidism, ophthalmopathy was set apart by a 13 V-J model. In validation, the model predicted ophthalmopathy. These predictions came a median roughly 6 months before onset.

Clinical symptoms, serum thyroxine and TRAb, thyroid ultrasound and orbital computed tomography were used for the diagnoses. Fresh peripheral blood, 7.5 to 10 ml, was the source of the PBMCs. Amplified regions were TCR beta CDR3 sequences from RNA transcripts. The TCR CDR3 was amplified in a first-round RT-PCR using the HTBI primer set. TCRdb redid the calling of the multiplex PCR reads with MiXCR, one entry per CDR3 protein. The sample records a few hundred thousand distinct CDR3 sequences, roughly an eighth being singletons. This clonotype was counted at least ten times. Antigen unknown. Sequenced material: blood. This sequence originates from a woman in her thirties or forties with Graves' ophthalmopathy. The genes are TRBV2 and TRBJ2-2, with 7 bases aligning to TRBD2. The chain's CDR3 is CASSEGGGTNTGELFF. CDR3 DNA sequence: TGTGCCAGCAGTGAAGGGGGGGGGACGAACACCGGGGAGCTGTTTTTT.